Listed here are 8 T cell receptor beta chains from one sample, sequenced in a study of blood T cell repertoires in COVID-19 (dated by TCRdb to the early 2020s). Libraries were built with the immunoSEQ multiplex PCR assay. TCRdb re-hosts the immuneACCESS table, in-frame sequences only. Its copies lack some clones; in the studies checked, an unresolved V gene accounts for under half of them, and the cause for the rest is not known. Within this sample are about 330,000 clones, with roughly 90% of them counted one time only. Roughly 6.7% of the sample goes to the ten largest clones. The sample was peripheral blood. The receptors were gathered from a man younger than 35 who had recovered from COVID-19.

The chain couples TRBV10-3 to TRBJ1-2; D might be TRBD1 (5 bases). Per the germline V gene, CDR1 is ENHRY and CDR2 is SYGVKD. V was pared by 8 bases and J by 1 base, with 14 bases between. This CDR3 has 14 amino acids. DNA for the CDR3: TGTGCCATCGAGTCAGGGAATCGTAACTATGGCTACACCTTC. It translates to CAIESGNRNYGYTF.

There are a few counts of this clone. This sample includes further DNA sequences coding for the same CDR3. V gene TRBV6-5 combines with J gene TRBJ1-1, with D unclear. This CDR3 is 13 amino acids long. CDR1 and CDR2 from the germline V gene are MNHEY and SVGAGI. The V end lost 0 bases, the J end lost 3 bases, and 5 bases lay between the germline ends. CDR3 sequence (DNA): TGTGCCAGCAGTTACTCGCGAGACACTGAAGCTTTCTTT. Translating gives CASSYSRDTEAFF.

The V gene is TRBV29-1, the J gene TRBJ1-5, with D unresolved. The CDR3 totals 13 residues. V was trimmed by 1 base and J by 4 bases, leaving 8 bases between them. The germline gives CDR1 SQVTM, CDR2 ANQGSEA. The CDR3 loop reads CSVEVESNQPQHF. As DNA, the CDR3 is TGCAGCGTTGAAGTGGAGAGTAATCAGCCCCAGCATTTT.

The chain recombines TRBV5-4 with TRBJ1-1; D gene unclear. The CDR3 length is 15 residues. Germline V gene sequence: CDR1 SGHNT, CDR2 YYREEE (reference sequence). V lost 4 bases to trimming and J lost 3 bases, with 16 bases between them. The CDR3, as DNA: TGTGCCAGCAGCCCAAGGCAGACTGGTGACACTGAAGCTTTCTTT. Translating it yields CASSPRQTGDTEAFF.

This chain joins TRBV18 and TRBJ2-2, with 9 bases lining up with TRBD1. The germline gives CDR1 KGHSH, CDR2 LQKENI. The ends lost 6 bases at V and 1 base at J; junction bases unmatched: 6. The CDR3 is 16 residues long. CDR3 region: CASSSGTGMNTGELFF. CDR3 coding DNA: TGTGCCAGCTCTTCAGGGACAGGGATGAACACCGGGGAGCTGTTTTTT.

This rearrangement joins TRBV6-4 to TRBJ1-5, with D hard to call. The CDR3 length is 13 residues. The germline V gene has CDR1 MRHNA and CDR2 SNTAGT. Trimming removed 5 bases at V and 0 bases at J, with 5 bases between. The chain's CDR3 is CASSQFSNQPQHF. CDR3 nucleotide sequence: TGTGCCAGCAGTCAATTTAGCAATCAGCCCCAGCATTTT.

V gene TRBV10-2 combines with J gene TRBJ2-7; TRBD2 matches at 8 bases. Germline V CDR1 and CDR2: WSHSY, SAAADI. V shed 8 bases, J shed 1 base, and the junction held 7 bases outside the gene matches. This CDR3 contains 14 residues. The chain's CDR3 is CASSVSGISYEQYF. CDR3 coding DNA: TGCGCCAGCTCGGTTAGCGGGATTTCCTACGAGCAGTACTTC.

The chain carries TRBV10-3 and TRBJ1-1; D call uncertain. The CDR3 is made up of 14 amino acids. CDR1 is ENHRY and CDR2 is SYGVKD in the germline V gene. V was trimmed by 2 bases and J by 1 base, leaving 8 bases between them. The CDR3 spells CAISEQVENTEAFF. Written as DNA, the CDR3 is TGTGCCATCAGTGAGCAGGTGGAGAACACTGAAGCTTTCTTT.